These 24 T cell receptor beta chains were all obtained from the same sample, sequenced in a study of blood T cell repertoires in COVID-19. Only in-frame clones appear in the TCRdb table, and some are missing; sequencing was by immunoSEQ multiplex PCR. There are 200,000 or so clones in the sample; 70% to 90% occur only once, and 3.5% to 4.5% lies in the top ten. Sequenced input: PBMCs or T cells enriched from blood (not recorded which). The source of these receptors is a woman between 35 and 50 years old with acute COVID-19.

This clone came up once. CDR3 sequence (DNA): TGTGCCAGTAGTACTTCCGGGGGTTTGATGGGTTATGGCTACACCTTC. Residues: CASSTSGGLMGYGYTF. J is TRBJ1-2 and V is TRBV19; TRBD1 might be the D (5 bases). The germline V and J ends were trimmed by 4 bases and 5 bases, with 20 bases remaining between them. This CDR3 spans 16 amino acids. Germline V gene data show CDR1 as LNHDA and CDR2 as SQIVND (reference sequence).

The V call is TRBV11-3, the J call TRBJ1-1; D call uncertain. With 1 base removed from V and 2 bases from J, the gap between germline ends came to 5 bases. Germline V lookup: CDR1 SGHNT, CDR2 YENEEA. CDR3 size: 13 residues. The CDR3 DNA sequence: TGTGCCAGCAGCTTAGTGGGCAACACTGAAGCTTTCTTT. Residues: CASSLVGNTEAFF.

The V call is TRBV2, the J call TRBJ1-2; D not certain. The germline gives CDR1 SNHLY, CDR2 FYNNEI. The CDR3 covers 14 residues. Trimming cost V 4 bases and J 4 bases, with 13 bases left between them. Here the CDR3 DNA reads TGTGCCAGCAGTGTCGCCCCCCGAGGCTATGGCTACACCTTC. The encoded protein is CASSVAPRGYGYTF.

V is TRBV10-1 and J is TRBJ1-1, with TRBD1 identical over 10 bases. Unmatched junction bases numbered 7, after V lost 6 bases and J lost 3 bases. The CDR3 covers 15 residues. CDR1 and CDR2 from the germline V gene are WNHNN and SYGVQD (reference sequence). The CDR3 DNA sequence: TGCGCCAGCAGATCCTTTGGGACAGGGGACACTGAAGCTTTCTTT. This codes for CASRSFGTGDTEAFF.

The chain carries TRBV9 and TRBJ2-3; TRBD2 might be the D (6 bases). The CDR3 consists of 14 residues. Germline assignment: CDR1 SGDLS and CDR2 YYNGEE. Trimming cost V 2 bases and J 4 bases, with 11 bases left between them. CDR3 amino acids: CASSVGGSADTQYF. The DNA of the CDR3 is TGTGCCAGCAGCGTCGGGGGTTCGGCAGATACGCAGTATTTT.

The chain has TRBV5-4 and TRBJ2-3, with 10 bases lining up with TRBD2. Trimming at V came to 0 bases and at J to 6 bases, leaving 10 bases not matched to a gene. Germline V gene lookup returns CDR1 SGHNT and CDR2 YYREEE (reference sequence). This CDR3 is 17 amino acids long. The CDR3 DNA is TGTGCCAGCAGCTTGGGCGGAAGCGGGGGGGCCAAGGATACGCAGTATTTT. Translation gives CASSLGGSGGAKDTQYF.

The rearrangement links TRBV7-2 to TRBJ1-2; 11 bases align to TRBD1. V trimming: 5 bases; J trimming: 3 bases; junction bases outside the gene matches: 5. Germline V gene data show CDR1 as SGHTA and CDR2 as FQGNSA. The CDR3 has 15 amino acids. CDR3 loop: CASSLPGQGDYGYTF. CDR3 DNA: TGTGCCAGCAGCCTACCGGGACAGGGGGACTATGGCTACACCTTC.

In this sample, this clone turned up once. The gene calls are TRBV27 and TRBJ1-2; D might be TRBD1 (6 bases). CDR1 and CDR2 (germline): MNHEY, SMNVEV (reference sequence). Trimming removed 3 bases from V and 3 bases from J, with 14 bases in between. The CDR3 is 15 residues long. The CDR3 region is CASSLGAGAHYGYTF. For the CDR3, the DNA is TGTGCCAGCAGTTTGGGCGCGGGGGCTCACTATGGCTACACCTTC.

A few counts support this clone. The rearrangement joins TRBV3-1 (or the pseudogene TRBV3-2) to TRBJ1-3; 7 bases are a match to TRBD1. Germline V gene lookup returns CDR1 LGHDT and CDR2 YNNKEL (reference sequence). The CDR3 spans 15 residues. Losses at the gene ends were 4 bases for V and 1 base for J; bases not matched to a gene: 4. CDR3 nucleotide sequence: TGTGCCAGCAGCCCAGACAGGGCGTCTGGAAACACCATATATTTT. Encoded protein: CASSPDRASGNTIYF.

V is TRBV10-3 and J is TRBJ1-5; tentatively, D is TRBD1 (5 bases). CDR1 and CDR2 (germline): ENHRY, SYGVKD. V was cut by 4 bases and J by 7 bases, with 11 bases left in between. The CDR3 has 13 residues. The CDR3 loop is CAISVGAGQPQHF. The CDR3 bases are TGTGCCATCAGTGTAGGGGCAGGGCAGCCCCAGCATTTT.

This chain links TRBV9 with TRBJ2-7, with 7 bases lining up with TRBD2. V shed 0 bases and J 6 bases; nucleotides not matched to a gene: 6. This CDR3 has 14 amino acids. Per germline, CDR1 SGDLS and CDR2 YYNGEE. The CDR3 DNA follows: TGTGCCAGCAGCGTAGGAAGGGGCGGGAGCGAGCAGTACTTC. Its translation: CASSVGRGGSEQYF.

This clone was detected a few times. The V and J genes are TRBV19 and TRBJ1-2; D ambiguous. Germline CDR1 reads LNHDA; CDR2 reads SQIVND (reference sequence). The V and J ends lost 3 bases and 8 bases respectively, with 10 bases between them. The CDR3 runs to 12 residues. DNA for the CDR3: TGTGCCAGTAGTATCGGCCCGGGAGGCTACACCTTC. Protein sequence: CASSIGPGGYTF.

The CDR3 here is CASSVGRDYGYTF. The CDR3 DNA reads TGTGCCAGCAGCGTAGGGAGAGACTATGGCTACACCTTC. J is TRBJ1-2 and V is TRBV9; D is uncertain. V shed 0 bases and J shed 3 bases, with 6 bases lying between them. The germline gives CDR1 SGDLS, CDR2 YYNGEE. This CDR3 region has 13 residues. Together with reference TRBV9 and TRBJ1-2, the CDR3 gives the full variable domain: DSGVTQTPKHLITATGQRVTLRCSPRSGDLSVYWYQQSLDQGLQFLIQYYNGEERAKGNILERFSAQQFPDLHSELNLSSLELGDSALYFCASSVGRDYGYTFGSGTRLTVV.

The gene calls are TRBV7-8 and TRBJ1-3; unclear D gene. Trimming removed 5 bases from V and 2 bases from J, with 10 bases in between. Germline loops: CDR1 SGHVS, CDR2 FQNEAQ. CDR3 length: 14 residues. The DNA of the CDR3 is TGTGCCAGCAGCCCGGGAGCCCCTGGAAACACCATATATTTT. Amino acids: CASSPGAPGNTIYF.

This chain connects TRBV6-5 to TRBJ2-7; TRBD2 aligns across 10 bases. CDR3 length: 15 residues. The V gene end was trimmed by 6 bases and the J gene end by 2 bases; junction bases not matched to a gene: 7. Germline V CDR1 and CDR2: MNHEY, SVGAGI. The CDR3 loop is CASRRTSGEAYEQYF. CDR3 coding DNA: TGTGCCAGCAGAAGGACTAGCGGTGAGGCCTACGAGCAGTACTTC.

The sample holds one count of this clone. V is TRBV15 and J is TRBJ1-5; TRBD1 agrees at 7 bases. The CDR3 totals 16 residues. V lost 1 base to trimming and J lost 0 bases; unmatched junction nucleotides: 3. Germline V CDR1 and CDR2: LNHNV, YYDKDF (reference sequence). The CDR3 DNA reads as TGTGCCACCAGCAGAGTCGACAGGGTTAGCAATCAGCCCCAGCATTTT. The encoded protein is CATSRVDRVSNQPQHF.

This clone turned up a few times. The gene calls are TRBV11-1 and TRBJ1-2; a possible D gene is TRBD1 (6 bases). There are 14 residues in the CDR3. The V gene lost 4 bases and the J gene lost 2 bases, with 11 bases spanning the gap. CDR1 is SGHAT, CDR2 FQDESV, per germline (reference sequence). The CDR3 is CASSYSQGNYGYTF. The CDR3 DNA follows: TGTGCCAGCAGCTATTCACAGGGAAACTATGGCTACACCTTC.

The rearrangement uses TRBV5-4 and TRBJ2-3, with 9 bases matching TRBD2. CDR1 and CDR2 from the germline V gene are SGHNT and YYREEE (reference sequence). Trimming removed 0 bases from V and 7 bases from J; junction bases left unmatched: 9. The CDR3 length is 16 residues. The CDR3: CASSLAAGGSVYTQYF. The CDR3 coding sequence is TGTGCCAGCAGCTTGGCGGCGGGGGGGAGCGTTTATACGCAGTATTTT.

The rearrangement links TRBV24-1 to TRBJ2-5; TRBD2 aligns across 11 bases. CDR3 length: 16 residues. Unmatched junction bases numbered 5, after V lost 4 bases and J lost 2 bases. The germline CDR1 and CDR2 sequences are KGHDR and SFDVKD. CDR3 sequence (DNA): TGTGCCACCAGTGACCCGACTAGCGGGGAACAAGAGACCCAGTACTTC. Protein sequence: CATSDPTSGEQETQYF.

This clone has only a few counts. The V call is TRBV19, the J call TRBJ1-3, with TRBD1 identical over 7 bases. Losses at the gene ends were 11 bases for V and 9 bases for J; bases not matched to a gene: 10. The CDR3 consists of 12 residues. Germline V gene sequence: CDR1 LNHDA, CDR2 SQIVND (reference sequence). The CDR3 is CAAGTAGGTIYF. The DNA of the CDR3 is TGTGCCGCGGGGACAGCAGGAGGCACCATATATTTT.

The V gene is TRBV28, the J gene TRBJ1-3, with D uncertain. The germline V gene has CDR1 MDHEN and CDR2 SYDVKM. The CDR3 extends over 14 amino acids. The V and J ends lost 2 bases and 2 bases respectively, with 7 bases between them. In nucleotides, the CDR3 is TGTGCCAGCAGTTTAGTTAACACTGGAAACACCATATATTTT. Its translation: CASSLVNTGNTIYF.

The sample holds one count of this clone. V usage is TRBV18 and J usage is TRBJ2-7; D is possibly TRBD1 (6 bases). The CDR3 runs to 12 residues. Between the trimmed V and J ends, which lost 6 bases and 5 bases, there was a span of 11 bases. Germline assignment: CDR1 KGHSH and CDR2 LQKENI. The CDR3 coding sequence is TGTGCCAGCTCCGATACAGGGAACGAGCAGTACTTC. It translates to CASSDTGNEQYF.

This chain links TRBV18 with TRBJ1-1; D perhaps matches TRBD1 (5 bases). The CDR3 totals 14 residues. Trimming removed 3 bases from V and 3 bases from J, with 11 bases in between. CDR1 and CDR2 (germline): KGHSH, LQKENI. The DNA of the CDR3 is TGTGCCAGCTCACCGATCCAGGGTTACACTGAAGCTTTCTTT. Its protein product is CASSPIQGYTEAFF.

V usage is TRBV19 and J usage is TRBJ1-1; no clear D. The CDR3 contains 13 residues. Germline loops: CDR1 LNHDA, CDR2 SQIVND (reference sequence). The ends were cut back, 0 bases at V and 11 bases at J, with 13 bases in the middle. CDR3 nucleotides: TGTGCCAGTAGTATAGATAGAGGCGATACGGCTTTCTTT. It translates to CASSIDRGDTAFF. The variable domain in full, completed from reference TRBV19 and TRBJ1-1, reads DGGITQSPKYLFRKEGQNVTLSCEQNLNHDAMYWYRQDPGQGLRLIYYSQIVNDFQKGDIAEGYSVSREKKESFPLTVTSAQKNPTAFYLCASSIDRGDTAFFGQGTRLTVV.